This section outlines one TCR beta chain sequence together with its context. The V end lost 4 bases, the J end lost 8 bases, and 15 bases lay between the germline ends. Germline V lookup: CDR1 ENHRY, CDR2 SYGVKD. The CDR3 length is 15 residues. This sample stems from a study of T cells in Graves' hyperthyroidism and ophthalmopathy. Amplified regions were TCR beta CDR3 sequences from RNA transcripts. In the first-round RT-PCR of the TCR CDR3, the HTBI primer set was used. A single record per CDR3 protein comes from TCRdb applying MiXCR to the multiplex PCR reads. The sample has more than 500,000 distinct CDR3 sequences; 40% to 55% are singletons.

This clonotype originated in an adult woman with Graves' disease, either hyperthyroidism or ophthalmopathy (not recorded which). Specimen: peripheral blood or thyroid tissue (not recorded which). The chain couples TRBV10-3 to TRBJ1-6; maybe TRBD1 (6 bases). CDR3 sequence: CAISGTAHQDSPLHF. As DNA, the CDR3 is TGTGCCATCAGTGGGACAGCCCATCAAGATTCACCCCTCCACTTT.